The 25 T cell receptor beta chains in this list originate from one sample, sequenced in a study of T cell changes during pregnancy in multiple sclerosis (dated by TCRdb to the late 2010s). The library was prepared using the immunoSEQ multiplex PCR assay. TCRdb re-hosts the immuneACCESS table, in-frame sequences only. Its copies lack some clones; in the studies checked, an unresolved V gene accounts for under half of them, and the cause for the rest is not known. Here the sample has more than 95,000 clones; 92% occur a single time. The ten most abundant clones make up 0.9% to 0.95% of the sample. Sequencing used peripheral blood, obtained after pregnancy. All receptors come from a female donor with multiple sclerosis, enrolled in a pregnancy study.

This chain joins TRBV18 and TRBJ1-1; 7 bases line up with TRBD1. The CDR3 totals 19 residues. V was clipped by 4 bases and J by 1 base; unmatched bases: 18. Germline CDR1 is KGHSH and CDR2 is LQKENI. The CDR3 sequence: CASSQNRGGSSLSNTEAFF. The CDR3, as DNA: TGTGCCAGCTCACAAAACAGGGGCGGCAGTTCATTATCGAACACTGAAGCTTTCTTT.

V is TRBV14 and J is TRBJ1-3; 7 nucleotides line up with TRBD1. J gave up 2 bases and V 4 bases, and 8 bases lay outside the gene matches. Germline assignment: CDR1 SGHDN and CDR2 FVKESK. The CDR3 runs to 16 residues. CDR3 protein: CASSRETGFAGNTIYF. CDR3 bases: TGTGCCAGCAGCCGAGAGACAGGGTTCGCTGGAAACACCATATATTTT.

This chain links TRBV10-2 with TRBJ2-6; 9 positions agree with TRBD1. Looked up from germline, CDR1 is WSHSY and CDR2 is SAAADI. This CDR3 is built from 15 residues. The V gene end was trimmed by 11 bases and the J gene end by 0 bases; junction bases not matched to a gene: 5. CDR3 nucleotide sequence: TGCGCCGCAGGACAGGGGATCTCTGGGGCCAACGTCCTGACTTTC. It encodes CAAGQGISGANVLTF.

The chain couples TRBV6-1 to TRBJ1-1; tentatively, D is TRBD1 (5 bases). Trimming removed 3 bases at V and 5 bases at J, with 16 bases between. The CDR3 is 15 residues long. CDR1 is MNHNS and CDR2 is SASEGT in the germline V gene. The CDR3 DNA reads TGTGCCAGCAGTGATCCAGGGCTTGGGGGGACTGAAGCTTTCTTT. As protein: CASSDPGLGGTEAFF.

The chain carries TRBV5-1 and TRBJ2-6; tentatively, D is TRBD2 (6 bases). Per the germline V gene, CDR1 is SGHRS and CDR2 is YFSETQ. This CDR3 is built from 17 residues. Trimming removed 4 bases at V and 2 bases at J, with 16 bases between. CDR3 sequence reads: CASSRLGREAGANVLTF. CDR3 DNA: TGCGCCAGCAGCCGCCTGGGGCGGGAAGCTGGGGCCAACGTCCTGACTTTC.

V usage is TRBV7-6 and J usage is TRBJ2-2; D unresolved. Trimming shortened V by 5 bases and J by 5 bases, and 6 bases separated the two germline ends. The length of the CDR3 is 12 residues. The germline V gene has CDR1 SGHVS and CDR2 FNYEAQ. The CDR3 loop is CASSLLTGELFF. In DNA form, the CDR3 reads TGTGCCAGCAGCCTCTTAACCGGGGAGCTGTTTTTT. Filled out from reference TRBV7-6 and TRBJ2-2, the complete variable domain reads GAGVSQSPRYKVTKRGQDVALRCDPISGHVSLYWYRQALGQGPEFLTYFNYEAQQDKSGLPNDRFSAERPEGSISTLTIQRTEQRDSAMYRCASSLLTGELFFGEGSRLTVL.

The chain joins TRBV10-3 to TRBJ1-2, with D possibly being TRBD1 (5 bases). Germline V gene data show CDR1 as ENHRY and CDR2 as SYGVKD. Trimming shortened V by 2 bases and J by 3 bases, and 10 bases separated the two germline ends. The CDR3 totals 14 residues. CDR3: CAISEDSSYYGYTF. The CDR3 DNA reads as TGTGCCATCAGTGAGGACAGTAGCTACTATGGCTACACCTTC.

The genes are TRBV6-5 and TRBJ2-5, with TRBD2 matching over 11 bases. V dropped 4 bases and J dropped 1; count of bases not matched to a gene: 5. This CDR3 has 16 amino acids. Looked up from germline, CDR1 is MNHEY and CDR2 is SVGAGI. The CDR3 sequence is CASSSASGRTQETQYF. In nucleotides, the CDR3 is TGTGCCAGCAGTTCGGCTAGCGGGAGGACCCAAGAGACCCAGTACTTC.

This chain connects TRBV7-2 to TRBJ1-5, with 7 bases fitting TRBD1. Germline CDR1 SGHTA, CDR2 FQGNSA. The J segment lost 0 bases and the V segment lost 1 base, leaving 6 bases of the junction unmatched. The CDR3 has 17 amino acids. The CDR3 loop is CASSLDTHRGSNQPQHF. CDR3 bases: TGTGCCAGCAGCTTAGATACGCACAGGGGTAGCAATCAGCCCCAGCATTTT. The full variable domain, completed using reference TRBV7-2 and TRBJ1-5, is GAGVSQSPSNKVTEKGKDVELRCDPISGHTALYWYRQSLGQGLEFLIYFQGNSAPDKSGLPSDRFSAERTGGSVSTLTIQRTQQEDSAVYLCASSLDTHRGSNQPQHFGDGTRLSIL.

CDR3 residues: CASTPGSGANVLTF. The CDR3 DNA reads as TGCGCCAGCACCCCAGGGTCAGGGGCCAACGTCCTGACTTTC. This chain connects TRBV5-1 to TRBJ2-6, with D possibly being TRBD1 (5 bases). V lost 6 bases and J lost 4, with 11 bases in between. The CDR3 is 14 amino acids. Looked up from germline, CDR1 is SGHRS and CDR2 is YFSETQ.

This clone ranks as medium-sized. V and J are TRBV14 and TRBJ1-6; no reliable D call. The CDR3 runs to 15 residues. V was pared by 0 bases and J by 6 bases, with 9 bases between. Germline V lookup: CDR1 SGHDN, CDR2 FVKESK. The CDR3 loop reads CASSQDNLFNSPLHF. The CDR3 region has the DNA TGTGCCAGCAGCCAAGATAACTTATTTAATTCACCCCTCCACTTT.

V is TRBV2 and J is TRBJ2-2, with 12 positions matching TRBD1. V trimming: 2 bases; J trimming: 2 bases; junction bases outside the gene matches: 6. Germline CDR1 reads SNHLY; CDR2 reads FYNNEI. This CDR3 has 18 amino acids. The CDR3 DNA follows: TGTGCCAGCAGTGAACCCGGGACAGGGGGCCTAAACACCGGGGAGCTGTTTTTT. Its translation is CASSEPGTGGLNTGELFF.

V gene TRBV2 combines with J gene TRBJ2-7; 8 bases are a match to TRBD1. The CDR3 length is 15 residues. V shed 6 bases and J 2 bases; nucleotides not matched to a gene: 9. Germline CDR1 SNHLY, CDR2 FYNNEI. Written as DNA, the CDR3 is TGTGCCAGCAGAGTCGACAGGGGAAATACCTACGAGCAGTACTTC. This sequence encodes CASRVDRGNTYEQYF.

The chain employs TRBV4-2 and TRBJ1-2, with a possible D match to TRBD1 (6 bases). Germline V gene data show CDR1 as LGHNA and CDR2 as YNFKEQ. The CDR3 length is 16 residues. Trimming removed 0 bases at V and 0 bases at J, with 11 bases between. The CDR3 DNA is TGTGCCAGCAGCCAAGATCGAGGGGGTGCTAACTATGGCTACACCTTC. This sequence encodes CASSQDRGGANYGYTF.

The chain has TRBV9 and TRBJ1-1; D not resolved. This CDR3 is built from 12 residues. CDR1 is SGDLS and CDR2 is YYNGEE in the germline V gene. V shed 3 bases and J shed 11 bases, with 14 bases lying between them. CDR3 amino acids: CASSAVGSQAFF. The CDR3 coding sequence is TGTGCCAGCAGCGCCGTCGGGAGTCAGGCTTTCTTT. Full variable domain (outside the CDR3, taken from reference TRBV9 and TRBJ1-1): DSGVTQTPKHLITATGQRVTLRCSPRSGDLSVYWYQQSLDQGLQFLIQYYNGEERAKGNILERFSAQQFPDLHSELNLSSLELGDSALYFCASSAVGSQAFFGQGTRLTVV.

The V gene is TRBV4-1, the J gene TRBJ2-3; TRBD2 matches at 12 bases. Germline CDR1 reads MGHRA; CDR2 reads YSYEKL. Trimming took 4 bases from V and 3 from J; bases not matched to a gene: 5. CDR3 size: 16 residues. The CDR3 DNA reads TGCGCCAGCAGCCCTGGACTAGCGGGAATTACAGATACGCAGTATTTT. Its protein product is CASSPGLAGITDTQYF.

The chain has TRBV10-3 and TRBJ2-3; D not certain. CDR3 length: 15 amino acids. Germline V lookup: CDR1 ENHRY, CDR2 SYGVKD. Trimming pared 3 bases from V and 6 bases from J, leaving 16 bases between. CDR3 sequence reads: CAISEGPRRSDTQYF. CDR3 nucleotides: TGTGCCATCAGTGAAGGCCCGAGGAGAAGTGATACGCAGTATTTT.

CDR3 sequence: CASSLSSAGAFF. The CDR3 coding sequence is TGTGCCAGCAGTTTAAGTTCTGCGGGAGCTTTCTTT. The rearrangement links TRBV28 to TRBJ1-1; D is undetermined. V lost 2 bases and J lost 10, with 11 bases in between. The CDR3 loop spans 12 amino acids. Germline CDR1 MDHEN, CDR2 SYDVKM.

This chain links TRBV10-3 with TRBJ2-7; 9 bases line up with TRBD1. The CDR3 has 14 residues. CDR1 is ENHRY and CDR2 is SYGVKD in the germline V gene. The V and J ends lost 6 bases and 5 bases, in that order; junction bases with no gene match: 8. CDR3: CAIRTDRGRNEQYF. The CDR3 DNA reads TGTGCCATCAGGACGGACAGGGGCAGGAACGAGCAGTACTTC.

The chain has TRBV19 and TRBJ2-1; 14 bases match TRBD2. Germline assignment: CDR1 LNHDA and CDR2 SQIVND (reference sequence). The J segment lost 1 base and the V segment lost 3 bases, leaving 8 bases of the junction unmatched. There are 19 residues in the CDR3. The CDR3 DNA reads TGTGCCAGTAGTATTCTTCCGGGACTAGCGGGAGAGTCCTACAATGAGCAGTTCTTC. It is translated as CASSILPGLAGESYNEQFF.

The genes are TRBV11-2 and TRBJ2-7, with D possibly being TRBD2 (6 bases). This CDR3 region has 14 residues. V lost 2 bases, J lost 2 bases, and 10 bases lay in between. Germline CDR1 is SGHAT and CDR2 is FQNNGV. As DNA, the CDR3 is TGTGCCAGCAGCTTACCCCCGGGGGCCTACGAGCAGTACTTC. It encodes CASSLPPGAYEQYF.

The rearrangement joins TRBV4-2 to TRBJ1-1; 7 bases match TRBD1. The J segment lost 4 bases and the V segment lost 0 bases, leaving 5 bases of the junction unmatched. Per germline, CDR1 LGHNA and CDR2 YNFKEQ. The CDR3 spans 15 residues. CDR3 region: CASSQDFQGGTEAFF. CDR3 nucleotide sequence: TGTGCCAGCAGCCAAGACTTCCAGGGGGGCACTGAAGCTTTCTTT.

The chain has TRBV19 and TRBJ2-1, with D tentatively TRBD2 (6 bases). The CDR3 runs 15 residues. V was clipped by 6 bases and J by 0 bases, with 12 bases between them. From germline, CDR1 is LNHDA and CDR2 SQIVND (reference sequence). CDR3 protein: CASSLSGSSYNEQFF. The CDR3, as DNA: TGTGCCAGTAGCCTTAGCGGTAGCTCCTACAATGAGCAGTTCTTC.

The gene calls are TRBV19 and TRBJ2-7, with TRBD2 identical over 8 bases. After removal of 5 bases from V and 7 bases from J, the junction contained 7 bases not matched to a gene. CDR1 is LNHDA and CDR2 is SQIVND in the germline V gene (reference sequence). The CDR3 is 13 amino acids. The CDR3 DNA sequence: TGTGCCAGTAGTGGACTCCCGGGGGGGGAGCAGTACTTC. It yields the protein CASSGLPGGEQYF. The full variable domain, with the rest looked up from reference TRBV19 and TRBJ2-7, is DGGITQSPKYLFRKEGQNVTLSCEQNLNHDAMYWYRQDPGQGLRLIYYSQIVNDFQKGDIAEGYSVSREKKESFPLTVTSAQKNPTAFYLCASSGLPGGEQYFGPGTRLTVT.

DNA of the CDR3: TGCGCCAGCAGCCAAGGTGGTTTCCAGGGGAAGAACACTGAAGCTTTCTTT. This translates into CASSQGGFQGKNTEAFF. This chain links TRBV4-3 with TRBJ1-1, with D possibly matching TRBD1 (6 bases). The CDR3 spans 17 residues. The V gene's germline CDR1 is LGHNA and CDR2 YSLEER. Deletions cut 1 base from V and 1 base from J, with 16 bases between.